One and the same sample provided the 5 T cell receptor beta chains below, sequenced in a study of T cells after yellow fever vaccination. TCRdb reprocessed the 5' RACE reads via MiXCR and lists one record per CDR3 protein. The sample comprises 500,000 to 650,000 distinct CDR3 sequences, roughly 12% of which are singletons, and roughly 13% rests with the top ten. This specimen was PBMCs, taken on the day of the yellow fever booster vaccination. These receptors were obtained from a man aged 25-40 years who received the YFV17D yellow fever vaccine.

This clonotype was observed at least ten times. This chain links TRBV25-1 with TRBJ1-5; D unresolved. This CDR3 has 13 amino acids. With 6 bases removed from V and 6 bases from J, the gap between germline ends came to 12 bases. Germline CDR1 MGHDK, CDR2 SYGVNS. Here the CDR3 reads CASRGSAVQPQHF. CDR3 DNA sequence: TGTGCCAGCAGAGGATCGGCGGTTCAGCCCCAGCATTTT.

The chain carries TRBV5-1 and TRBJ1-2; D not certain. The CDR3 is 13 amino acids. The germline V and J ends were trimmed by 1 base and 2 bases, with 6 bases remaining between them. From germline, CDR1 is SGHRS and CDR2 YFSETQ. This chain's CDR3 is CASSLTVNYGYTF. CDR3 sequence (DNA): TGCGCCAGCAGCTTGACAGTAAACTATGGCTACACCTTC.

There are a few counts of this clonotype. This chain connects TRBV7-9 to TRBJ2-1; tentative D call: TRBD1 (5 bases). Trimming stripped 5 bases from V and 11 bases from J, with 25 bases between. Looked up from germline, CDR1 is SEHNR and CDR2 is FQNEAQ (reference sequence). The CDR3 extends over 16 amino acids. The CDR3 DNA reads TGTGCCAGCAGCGCGAGACAGAGTACAATGAATTTAAAGCAGTTCTTC. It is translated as CASSARQSTMNLKQFF.

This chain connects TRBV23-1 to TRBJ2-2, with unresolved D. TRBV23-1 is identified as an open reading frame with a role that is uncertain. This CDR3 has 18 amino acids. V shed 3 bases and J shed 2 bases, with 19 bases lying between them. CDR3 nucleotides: TGCGCCAGCAGTCAGGAAGGACGAAGGCTACATAACACCGGGGAGCTGTTTTTT. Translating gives CASSQEGRRLHNTGELFF.

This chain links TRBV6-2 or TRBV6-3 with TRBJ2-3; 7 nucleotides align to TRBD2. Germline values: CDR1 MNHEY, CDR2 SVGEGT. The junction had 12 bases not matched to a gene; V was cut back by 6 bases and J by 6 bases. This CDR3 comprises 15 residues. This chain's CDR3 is CASRPSGDGRDTQYF. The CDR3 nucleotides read TGTGCCAGCAGACCTAGCGGCGATGGCAGGGATACGCAGTATTTT.